The 32 T cell receptor beta chains in this list originate from one sample, sequenced in a study of memory CD4+ T cells and cytomegalovirus serostatus. Single viable CD3+CD4+CD8-CD45RO+ cells were sorted as the memory CD4+ T cells. Clones were sequenced by immunoSEQ multiplex PCR, and TCRdb holds only the in-frame ones, with some missing. This table holds approximately 40,000 clones, approximately 80% found once. Source material: memory CD4+ T cells from blood. The receptors were gathered from an adult in good health and CMV-seronegative.

This chain uses TRBV5-1 with TRBJ1-4; D is undetermined. Per the germline V gene, CDR1 is SGHRS and CDR2 is YFSETQ. V lost 0 bases, J lost 5 bases, and 11 bases lay in between. There are 15 residues in the CDR3. The CDR3 region is CASSLDGRPNEKLFF. CDR3 sequence (DNA): TGCGCCAGCAGCTTGGATGGGCGACCAAATGAAAAACTGTTTTTT. The whole variable domain, remainder taken from reference TRBV5-1 and TRBJ1-4, is KAGVTQTPRYLIKTRGQQVTLSCSPISGHRSVSWYQQTPGQGLQFLFEYFSETQRNKGNFPGRFSGRQFSNSRSEMNVSTLELGDSALYLCASSLDGRPNEKLFFGSGTQLSVL.

By frequency in the sample, this clone is medium-sized. This chain connects TRBV6-1 to TRBJ1-1, with a weak D call TRBD1 (5 bases). The CDR3 extends over 15 amino acids. Germline CDR1 reads MNHNS; CDR2 reads SASEGT. Deletions cut 2 bases from V and 4 bases from J, with 14 bases between. The CDR3 protein is CASSEQGAGGTEAFF. In DNA, the CDR3 is TGTGCCAGCAGTGAACAGGGCGCGGGCGGCACTGAAGCTTTCTTT.

This chain links TRBV10-2 with TRBJ1-6; 9 bases agree with TRBD1. This CDR3 region has 15 residues. Germline trimming cut 6 bases from V and 10 bases from J; bases unmatched to any gene: 10. Germline V gives CDR1 WSHSY, CDR2 SAAADI. The CDR3: CASRGQGTGTSPLHF. DNA of the CDR3: TGCGCCAGCAGGGGTCAGGGGACAGGGACCTCACCCCTCCACTTT.

By share of the sample, this clone is medium-sized. The rearrangement links TRBV2 to TRBJ1-6; D not certain. Trimming took off 5 bases at V and 6 bases at J, with 17 bases between the two ends. CDR1 SNHLY and CDR2 FYNNEI come from the germline V gene. The CDR3 has 16 residues. Here the CDR3 DNA reads TGTGCCAGCAGTCCTACCGTCGGACGGATTAATTCACCCCTCCACTTT. Its protein is CASSPTVGRINSPLHF.

The rearrangement joins TRBV5-1 to TRBJ2-7, with 8 bases that match TRBD1. The germline V gene has CDR1 SGHRS and CDR2 YFSETQ. With 1 base clipped from V and 0 bases from J, the junction kept 15 bases outside the gene matches. This CDR3 region has 19 residues. The CDR3 loop is CASSLPPGTGVLSSYEQYF. CDR3 DNA sequence: TGCGCCAGCAGCTTGCCTCCCGGGACAGGAGTTTTAAGCTCCTACGAGCAGTACTTC.

The chain combines TRBV5-4 with TRBJ2-3; D perhaps matches TRBD1 (6 bases). CDR1 and CDR2 from the germline V gene are SGHNT and YYREEE (reference sequence). V shed 3 bases and J shed 6 bases, with 14 bases lying between them. The CDR3 consists of 14 residues. CDR3 nucleotides: TGTGCCAGCAGCTCCCTCAGGGGATCGGATACGCAGTATTTT. Its protein product is CASSSLRGSDTQYF.

The chain joins TRBV7-3 to TRBJ2-3, with TRBD2 matching 7 bases. The J segment lost 2 bases and the V segment lost 8 bases, leaving 4 bases of the junction unmatched. The CDR3 extends over 13 amino acids. CDR1 is SGHTA and CDR2 is FQGTGA in the germline V gene. CDR3 in DNA: TGTGCCAGCCAAGCGGGGAACACAGATACGCAGTATTTT. This translates into CASQAGNTDTQYF.

There are a few counts of this clone. The rearrangement uses TRBV7-2 and TRBJ2-1; TRBD2 matches 15 bases. The CDR3 is 16 amino acids. Per the germline V gene, CDR1 is SGHTA and CDR2 is FQGNSA. The trim removed 5 bases at V and 11 bases at J, leaving 10 bases unmatched. The CDR3 reads CASSAGGGTSGGQQFF. In nucleotides, the CDR3 is TGTGCCAGCAGCGCCGGGGGCGGGACTAGCGGGGGGCAGCAGTTCTTC.

The genes are TRBV18 and TRBJ1-1; D is unresolved. V dropped 4 bases and J dropped 1 base, with 13 bases sitting between them. Germline lookup yields CDR1 KGHSH and CDR2 LQKENI. The CDR3 is 15 amino acids. Here the CDR3 DNA reads TGTGCCAGCTCACGCAACCTCCCAGGGAACACTGAAGCTTTCTTT. Translated: CASSRNLPGNTEAFF.

The V call is TRBV28, the J call TRBJ1-2; D gene ambiguous. This CDR3 contains 13 residues. Trimming cost V 10 bases and J 4 bases, with 16 bases left between them. Germline V gene lookup returns CDR1 MDHEN and CDR2 SYDVKM. CDR3 region: CATTAGSSYGYTF. The CDR3 DNA is TGTGCCACCACTGCGGGTTCTTCCTATGGCTACACCTTC.

The chain joins TRBV6-1 to TRBJ1-2; unclear D gene. Trimming took 3 bases from V and 2 from J, leaving 7 bases between them. The CDR3 is made up of 13 amino acids. Germline-derived CDR1 and CDR2 are MNHNS and SASEGT. The CDR3 reads CASSEMTNYGYTF. The CDR3 nucleotides read TGTGCCAGCAGTGAGATGACCAACTATGGCTACACCTTC.

The chain employs TRBV7-9 and TRBJ1-5; 7 bases are shared with TRBD1. Germline CDR1 SEHNR, CDR2 FQNEAQ (reference sequence). J lost 0 bases, V lost 5 bases, and 4 bases had no gene match. This CDR3 comprises 15 residues. The CDR3 DNA reads TGTGCCAGCAGCGCGACAGGGTCTAGCAATCAGCCCCAGCATTTT. Its protein product is CASSATGSSNQPQHF.

The chain uses TRBV5-4 and TRBJ2-1; the D gene is possibly TRBD1 (5 bases). Trimming shortened V by 0 bases and J by 4 bases, and 11 bases separated the two germline ends. The CDR3 has 15 residues. Germline-derived CDR1 and CDR2 are SGHNT and YYREEE (reference sequence). In nucleotides, the CDR3 is TGTGCCAGCAGCTTGGGACAGCCGGTTTACAATGAGCAGTTCTTC. Protein sequence: CASSLGQPVYNEQFF.

The chain joins TRBV19 to TRBJ1-1; no reliable D call. Looked up from germline, CDR1 is LNHDA and CDR2 is SQIVND (reference sequence). The CDR3 has 13 amino acids. Deletions cut 4 bases from V and 0 bases from J, with 6 bases between. CDR3 residues: CASSRRMNTEAFF. The DNA for the CDR3 is TGTGCCAGTAGTAGACGGATGAACACTGAAGCTTTCTTT.

V and J are TRBV29-1 and TRBJ1-1; tentative D call: TRBD1 (6 bases). The germline V gene has CDR1 SQVTM and CDR2 ANQGSEA. The V end lost 3 bases, the J end lost 6 bases, and 8 bases lay between the germline ends. CDR3 size: 11 residues. CDR3 region: CSVDNRAEAFF. The CDR3 DNA sequence: TGCAGCGTTGATAACAGGGCTGAAGCTTTCTTT.

The J gene is TRBJ1-1, the V gene TRBV19; D not certain. Trimming took 7 bases from V and 4 from J, leaving 22 bases between them. In germline, CDR1 is LNHDA, CDR2 SQIVND (reference sequence). This CDR3 is 16 amino acids long. The CDR3 spells CASMGSTIGLSTEAFF. The DNA of the CDR3 is TGTGCCAGTATGGGGTCCACGATCGGTCTGAGCACTGAAGCTTTCTTT.

V is TRBV6-1 and J is TRBJ2-5, with a tentative D call TRBD1 (5 bases). The J call may be faulty, since TRBJ2-7 better matches the DNA end. CDR3 length: 13 amino acids. CDR1 MNHNS and CDR2 SASEGT come from the germline V gene. The CDR3 region is CASSRQTYYEQYF. CDR3 DNA sequence: TGTGCCAGTTCCCGACAGACATACTACGAGCAGTACTTC.

V and J are TRBV10-3 and TRBJ2-3; 7 nucleotides match TRBD2. CDR3 length: 14 amino acids. V trimming: 4 bases; J trimming: 0 bases; junction bases outside the gene matches: 1. Germline CDR1 reads ENHRY; CDR2 reads SYGVKD. CDR3 region: CAISVGGSTDTQYF. Here the CDR3 DNA reads TGTGCCATCAGTGTGGGGGGGAGCACAGATACGCAGTATTTT.

This clone came up a few times. This chain connects TRBV6-5 to TRBJ2-2; D ambiguous. This CDR3 has 14 amino acids. Per the germline V gene, CDR1 is MNHEY and CDR2 is SVGAGI. V dropped 4 bases and J dropped 2 bases, with 8 bases sitting between them. The CDR3 bases are TGTGCCAGCAGTTCTGACGCTAACACCGGGGAGCTGTTTTTT. It encodes CASSSDANTGELFF.

The chain has TRBV5-6 and TRBJ1-1; D remains ambiguous. CDR1 and CDR2 from the germline V gene are SGHDT and YYEEEE. V dropped 1 base and J dropped 0 bases, with 7 bases sitting between them. The CDR3 spans 14 residues. In DNA, the CDR3 is TGTGCCAGCAGCTTGCGACAAGTGAACACTGAAGCTTTCTTT. Protein: CASSLRQVNTEAFF.

The CDR3 sequence is CASSPYLRTGGGNTEAFF. CDR3 nucleotide sequence: TGTGCCAGCTCACCCTACCTTAGGACAGGGGGTGGGAACACTGAAGCTTTCTTT. This sequence joins TRBV18 and TRBJ1-1; 10 positions match TRBD1. Germline V gene sequence: CDR1 KGHSH, CDR2 LQKENI. The CDR3 contains 18 residues. Trimming took 3 bases from V and 1 from J; bases not matched to a gene: 11.

J is TRBJ1-1 and V is TRBV6-1; a weak D match, TRBD1 (5 bases). Germline-derived CDR1 and CDR2 are MNHNS and SASEGT. V lost 8 bases to trimming and J lost 0 bases, with 10 bases between them. The CDR3 totals 13 residues. The CDR3 spells CASSRDLNTEAFF. The CDR3 coding sequence is TGTGCCAGCTCTCGGGACCTGAACACTGAAGCTTTCTTT.

The chain uses TRBV2 and TRBJ1-6; 7 bases line up with TRBD1. From germline, CDR1 is SNHLY and CDR2 FYNNEI. This CDR3 comprises 14 residues. J lost 3 bases, V lost 4 bases, and 0 bases had no gene match. For the CDR3, the DNA is TGTGCCAGCAGTGGACAGGGCTATAATTCACCCCTCCACTTT. Translated, it gives CASSGQGYNSPLHF.

This clone has more than one count but fewer than ten. The chain employs TRBV18 and TRBJ2-1, with a weak D call TRBD1 (5 bases). V was pared by 0 bases and J by 9 bases, with 15 bases between. From germline, CDR1 is KGHSH and CDR2 LQKENI. This CDR3 has 15 residues. CDR3 sequence: CASSPPSRAEGEQFF. Here the CDR3 DNA reads TGTGCCAGCTCACCACCGTCCAGGGCGGAAGGTGAGCAGTTCTTC. Full variable domain (outside the CDR3, taken from reference TRBV18 and TRBJ2-1): NAGVMQNPRHLVRRRGQEARLRCSPMKGHSHVYWYRQLPEEGLKFMVYLQKENIIDESGMPKERFSAEFPKEGPSILRIQQVVRGDSAAYFCASSPPSRAEGEQFFGPGTRLTVL.

The V and J genes are TRBV6-5 and TRBJ2-2, with TRBD1 matching 8 bases. Germline CDR1 reads MNHEY; CDR2 reads SVGAGI. This CDR3 comprises 14 residues. J gave up 3 bases and V 6 bases, and 3 bases lay outside the gene matches. CDR3 DNA: TGTGCCAGCAGAAAGGACAGGGACACCGGGGAGCTGTTTTTT. Its translation is CASRKDRDTGELFF.

The genes are TRBV27 and TRBJ1-2; D might be TRBD1 (5 bases). Trimming left V 2 bases short and J 4 bases short, with 11 bases between. The CDR3 has 14 residues. In germline, CDR1 is MNHEY, CDR2 SMNVEV (reference sequence). This chain's CDR3 is CASSLRGIGYGYTF. DNA for the CDR3: TGTGCCAGCAGTTTAAGGGGTATTGGCTATGGCTACACCTTC.

The chain has TRBV7-9 and TRBJ2-3, with D perhaps matching TRBD1 or TRBD2 (5 bases each). Germline assignment: CDR1 SEHNR and CDR2 FQNEAQ (reference sequence). The germline V and J ends were trimmed by 6 bases and 2 bases, with 15 bases remaining between them. The CDR3 loop spans 15 amino acids. The CDR3 is CASSGDGLFTDTQYF. CDR3 DNA: TGTGCCAGCAGTGGGGACGGCTTATTCACAGATACGCAGTATTTT.

The gene calls are TRBV29-1 and TRBJ1-4, with a weak D call TRBD1 (5 bases). The V gene lost 6 bases and the J gene lost 7 bases, with 18 bases spanning the gap. From germline, CDR1 is SQVTM and CDR2 ANQGSEA. The CDR3 contains 14 residues. CDR3 loop: CSVLGEGSIEKLFF. As DNA, the CDR3 is TGCAGCGTCTTAGGGGAAGGAAGCATTGAAAAACTGTTTTTT.

This clone turned up a few times. The chain carries TRBV6-5 and TRBJ1-6; D is unclear. This CDR3 has 14 amino acids. Trimming took off 6 bases at V and 8 bases at J, with 14 bases between the two ends. CDR1 and CDR2 from the germline V gene are MNHEY and SVGAGI. This chain's CDR3 is CASRSGYWDSPLHF. In DNA form, the CDR3 reads TGTGCCAGCAGGTCCGGGTATTGGGATTCACCCCTCCACTTT.

J is TRBJ2-6 and V is TRBV25-1; 11 nucleotides agree with TRBD1. V dropped 8 bases and J dropped 0; count of bases not matched to a gene: 9. The CDR3 totals 18 residues. CDR1 is MGHDK and CDR2 is SYGVNS in the germline V gene. The CDR3 nucleotides read TGTGCCAGCGGGATGGGACAGGGGGGATTCTCTGGGGCCAACGTCCTGACTTTC. Protein sequence: CASGMGQGGFSGANVLTF.

Notes on this clone: A junction end diverges from the germline sequence, so it may reflect a read error. This chain uses TRBV7-7 with TRBJ2-1; D is perhaps TRBD2 (5 bases). The CDR3 length is 14 residues. Germline values: CDR1 SSHAT, CDR2 FNYEAQ (reference sequence). CDR3 residues: CASSLEAAGGEQFF. CDR3 in DNA: TGTGCTAGCAGCTTAGAAGCGGCGGGCGGTGAGCAGTTCTTC.

The chain couples TRBV7-8 to TRBJ1-5; tentatively, D is TRBD1 (6 bases). Germline CDR1 is SGHVS and CDR2 is FQNEAQ. The CDR3 spans 13 residues. V lost 2 bases and J lost 7, with 9 bases in between. For the CDR3, the DNA is TGTGCCAGCAGCTTATACGGGGGCCAGCCCCAGCATTTT. It specifies CASSLYGGQPQHF.